This T cell receptor (beta chain) was sequenced during a study of T cells in Graves' hyperthyroidism and ophthalmopathy. Study results and caveats: Blood also showed most of the thyroid clonotypes that were expanded above 0.001.

This clonotype turned up a few times. Antigen unknown. Trimming removed 7 bases at V and 7 bases at J, with 27 bases between. Germline loops: CDR1 KGHDR, CDR2 SFDVKD. The CDR3 totals 18 residues. It was RNA transcripts that yielded the amplified TCR beta CDR3 regions. The HTBI primer set drove a first-round RT-PCR of the TCR CDR3. In TCRdb, the multiplex PCR reads were re-called with MiXCR into one record per CDR3 protein. The table has under 350,000 distinct CDR3 sequences, around 25% seen once; the top ten hold over 25%. Sequenced material: blood. The sequence came from a man between 35 and 55 years old with Graves' hyperthyroidism that later progressed to Graves' ophthalmopathy. The V call is TRBV24-1, the J call TRBJ2-2; perhaps TRBD2 as D (5 bases). This CDR3 is CATSPTSTGRVYYGELFF. In DNA form, the CDR3 reads TGTGCCACCAGCCCCACCTCGACTGGGAGAGTATACTACGGGGAGCTGTTTTTT.